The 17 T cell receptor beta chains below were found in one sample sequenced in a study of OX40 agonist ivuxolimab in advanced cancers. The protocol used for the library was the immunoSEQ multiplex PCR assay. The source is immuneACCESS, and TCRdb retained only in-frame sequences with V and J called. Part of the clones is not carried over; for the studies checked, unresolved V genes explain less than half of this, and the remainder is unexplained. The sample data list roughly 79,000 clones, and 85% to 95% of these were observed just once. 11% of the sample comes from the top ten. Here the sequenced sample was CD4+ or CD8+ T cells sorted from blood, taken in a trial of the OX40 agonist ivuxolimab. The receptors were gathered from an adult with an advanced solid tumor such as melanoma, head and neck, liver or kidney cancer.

The CDR3 loop is CASSELAGASQDTQYF. Here the CDR3 DNA reads TGTGCCAGCAGTGAACTAGCGGGAGCTTCCCAGGATACGCAGTATTTT. The rearrangement links TRBV6-4 to TRBJ2-3; 11 bases match TRBD2. Germline V CDR1 and CDR2: MRHNA, SNTAGT. The J segment lost 6 bases and the V segment lost 3 bases, leaving 8 bases of the junction unmatched. The CDR3 has 16 residues.

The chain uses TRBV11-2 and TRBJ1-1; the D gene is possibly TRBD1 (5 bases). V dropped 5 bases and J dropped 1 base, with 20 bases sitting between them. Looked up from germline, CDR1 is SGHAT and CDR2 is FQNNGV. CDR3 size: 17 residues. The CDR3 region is CASSPFRAGNRNTEAFF. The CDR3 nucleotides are TGTGCCAGCAGCCCCTTTAGAGCAGGGAATAGGAACACTGAAGCTTTCTTT.

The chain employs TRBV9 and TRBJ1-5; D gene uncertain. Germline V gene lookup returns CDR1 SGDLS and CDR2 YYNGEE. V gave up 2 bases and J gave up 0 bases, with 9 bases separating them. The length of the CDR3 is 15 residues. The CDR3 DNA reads TGTGCCAGCAGCGTCGGCAGTCTTAGCAATCAGCCCCAGCATTTT. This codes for CASSVGSLSNQPQHF. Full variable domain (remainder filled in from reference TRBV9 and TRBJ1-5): DSGVTQTPKHLITATGQRVTLRCSPRSGDLSVYWYQQSLDQGLQFLIQYYNGEERAKGNILERFSAQQFPDLHSELNLSSLELGDSALYFCASSVGSLSNQPQHFGDGTRLSIL.

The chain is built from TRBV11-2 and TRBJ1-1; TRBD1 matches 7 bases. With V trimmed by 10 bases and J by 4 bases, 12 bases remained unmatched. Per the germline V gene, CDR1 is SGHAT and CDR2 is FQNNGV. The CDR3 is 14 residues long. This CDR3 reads CATLVGQESTEAFF. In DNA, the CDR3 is TGTGCCACCCTTGTAGGACAGGAATCCACTGAAGCTTTCTTT.

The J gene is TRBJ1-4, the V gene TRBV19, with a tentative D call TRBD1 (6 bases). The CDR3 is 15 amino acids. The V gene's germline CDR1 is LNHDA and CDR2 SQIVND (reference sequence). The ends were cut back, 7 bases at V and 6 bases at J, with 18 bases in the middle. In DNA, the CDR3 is TGTGCCAGTAATTTGAACAGGGTCGGGGATGAAAAACTGTTTTTT. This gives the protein CASNLNRVGDEKLFF.

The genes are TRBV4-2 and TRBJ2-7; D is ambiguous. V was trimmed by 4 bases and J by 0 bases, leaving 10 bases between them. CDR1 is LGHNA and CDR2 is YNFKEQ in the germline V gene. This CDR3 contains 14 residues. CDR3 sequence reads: CASSLTPSSYEQYF. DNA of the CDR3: TGTGCCAGCAGCCTTACACCGAGCTCCTACGAGCAGTACTTC.

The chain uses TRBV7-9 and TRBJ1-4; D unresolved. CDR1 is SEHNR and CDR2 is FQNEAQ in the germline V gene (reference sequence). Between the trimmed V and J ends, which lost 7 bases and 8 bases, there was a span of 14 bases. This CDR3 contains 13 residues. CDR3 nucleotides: TGTGCCAGCAACCTTCTAGAGGAGGAAAAACTGTTTTTT. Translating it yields CASNLLEEEKLFF.

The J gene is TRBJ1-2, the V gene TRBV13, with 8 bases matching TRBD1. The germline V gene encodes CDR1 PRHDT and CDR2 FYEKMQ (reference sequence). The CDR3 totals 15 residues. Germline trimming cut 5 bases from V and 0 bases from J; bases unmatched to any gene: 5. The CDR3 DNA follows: TGTGCCAGCAGCCTCGGGACAGGCGCTAACTATGGCTACACCTTC. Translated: CASSLGTGANYGYTF.

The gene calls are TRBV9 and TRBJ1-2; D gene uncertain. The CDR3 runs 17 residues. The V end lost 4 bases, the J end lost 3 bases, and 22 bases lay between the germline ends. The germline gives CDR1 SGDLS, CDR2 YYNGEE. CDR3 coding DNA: TGTGCCAGCAGCCCTTACGATACCGCACGAGGAGACTATGGCTACACCTTC. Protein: CASSPYDTARGDYGYTF.

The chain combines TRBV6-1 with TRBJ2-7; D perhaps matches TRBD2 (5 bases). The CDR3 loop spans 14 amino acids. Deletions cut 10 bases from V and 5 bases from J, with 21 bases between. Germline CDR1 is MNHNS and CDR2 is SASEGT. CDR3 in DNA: TGTGCCACCCAGGAGGTCGGAGGTTGGGACGAGCAGTACTTC. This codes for CATQEVGGWDEQYF.

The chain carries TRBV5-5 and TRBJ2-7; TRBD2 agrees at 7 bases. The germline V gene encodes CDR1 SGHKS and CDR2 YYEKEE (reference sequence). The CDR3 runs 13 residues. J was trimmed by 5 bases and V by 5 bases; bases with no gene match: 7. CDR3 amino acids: CASRYVSGNEQYF. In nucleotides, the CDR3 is TGTGCCAGCAGATACGTCAGCGGGAACGAGCAGTACTTC.

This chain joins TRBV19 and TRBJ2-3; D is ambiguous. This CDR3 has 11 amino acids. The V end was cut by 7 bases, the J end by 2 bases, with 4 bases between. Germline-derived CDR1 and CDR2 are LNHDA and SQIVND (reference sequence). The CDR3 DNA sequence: TGTGCCAGTACTGACACAGATACGCAGTATTTT. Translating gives CASTDTDTQYF.

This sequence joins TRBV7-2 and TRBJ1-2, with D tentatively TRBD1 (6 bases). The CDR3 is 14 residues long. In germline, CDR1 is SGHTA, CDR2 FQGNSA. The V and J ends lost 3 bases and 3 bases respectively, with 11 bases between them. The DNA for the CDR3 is TGTGCCAGCAGCTTGTTACAGGGTGACTATGGCTACACCTTC. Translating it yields CASSLLQGDYGYTF.

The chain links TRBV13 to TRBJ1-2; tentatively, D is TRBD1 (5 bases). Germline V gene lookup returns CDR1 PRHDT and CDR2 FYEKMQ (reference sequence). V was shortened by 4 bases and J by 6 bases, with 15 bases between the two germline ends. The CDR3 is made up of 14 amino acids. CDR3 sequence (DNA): TGTGCCAGCAGCTCAGGGAGTAGCCCAGATGGCTACACCTTC. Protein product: CASSSGSSPDGYTF.

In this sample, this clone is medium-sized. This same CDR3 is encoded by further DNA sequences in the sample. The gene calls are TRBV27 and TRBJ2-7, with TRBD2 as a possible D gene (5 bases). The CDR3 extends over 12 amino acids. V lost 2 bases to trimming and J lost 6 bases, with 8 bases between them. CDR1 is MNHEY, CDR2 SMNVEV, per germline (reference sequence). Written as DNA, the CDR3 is TGTGCCAGCAGTTTAATTGGGAGCGAGCAGTACTTC. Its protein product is CASSLIGSEQYF.

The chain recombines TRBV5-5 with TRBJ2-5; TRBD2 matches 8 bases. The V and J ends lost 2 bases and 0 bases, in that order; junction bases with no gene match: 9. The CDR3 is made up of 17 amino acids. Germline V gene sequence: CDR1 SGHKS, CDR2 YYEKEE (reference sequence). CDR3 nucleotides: TGTGCCAGCAGCTTTTCCCCGGGGGGGTCGTACCAAGAGACCCAGTACTTC. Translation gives CASSFSPGGSYQETQYF. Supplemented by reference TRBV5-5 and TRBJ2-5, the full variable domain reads DAGVTQSPTHLIKTRGQQVTLRCSPISGHKSVSWYQQVLGQGPQFIFQYYEKEERGRGNFPDRFSARQFPNYSSELNVNALLLGDSALYLCASSFSPGGSYQETQYFGPGTRLLVL.

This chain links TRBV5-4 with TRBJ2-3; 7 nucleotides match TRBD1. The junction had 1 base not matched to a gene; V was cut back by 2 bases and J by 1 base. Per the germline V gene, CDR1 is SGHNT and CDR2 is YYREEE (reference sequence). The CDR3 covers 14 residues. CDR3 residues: CASSFGQGTDTQYF. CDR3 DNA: TGTGCCAGCAGCTTCGGACAGGGCACAGATACGCAGTATTTT.